A selection of T cell receptor beta chains follows, all from one sample in a study of OX40 agonist ivuxolimab in advanced cancers. Only in-frame clones appear in the TCRdb table, and some are missing; sequencing was by immunoSEQ multiplex PCR. Of roughly 50,000 clones detected, around nine tenths appear once; the ten largest clones hold about 1.9%. Sequencing used CD4+ or CD8+ T cells sorted from blood, obtained in a trial of the OX40 agonist ivuxolimab. These TCRs come from an adult with an advanced solid tumor such as melanoma, head and neck, liver or kidney cancer. CDR3s include the opening cysteine and the closing phenylalanine or tryptophan. Fields, in order: V gene, J gene, clone size, D gene, CDR3 DNA, CDR3 protein. A D gene is named only where the DNA matches it firmly. Rows give clone size only sometimes, using once, few, many, or a class for an expanded clone.

TRBV25-1	TRBJ1-1	.	.	TGTGCCAGCAGTGATGGGCAGGGGACTTCTGAAGCTTTCTTT	CASSDGQGTSEAFF
TRBV7-9	TRBJ1-1	.	.	TGTGCCAGCAGATATGTGGTCGGCACTGAAGCTTTCTTT	CASRYVVGTEAFF
TRBV10-3	TRBJ2-1	.	.	TGTGCCATCTCTTTCCTTGCGAATGAGCAGTTCTTC	CAISFLANEQFF
TRBV11-2	TRBJ2-7	.	TRBD2	TGTGCCAGCAGCTCCCTAGCGGGGAGGGACTACGAGCAGTACTTC	CASSSLAGRDYEQYF
TRBV7-9	TRBJ1-1	.	.	TGTGCCAGCAGTTCCAGGGGAGGAGGTGGAACTGAAGCTTTCTTT	CASSSRGGGGTEAFF
TRBV9	TRBJ2-2	.	.	TGTGCCAGCAGCGTAGCCACGTCAGCGATTAACACCGGGGAGCTGTTTTTT	CASSVATSAINTGELFF
TRBV14	TRBJ2-1	once	TRBD2	TGTGCCAGCAGCAAAGTAGCCGGGAGGTACAATGAGCAGTTCTTC	CASSKVAGRYNEQFF
TRBV2	TRBJ2-7	.	.	TGTGCCAGCACTTCCTCTCACGAGCAGTACTTC	CASTSSHEQYF
TRBV4-3	TRBJ2-1	.	.	TGCGCCAGCAGCCAAGAGGGACATAGCTCCTACAATGAGCAGTTCTTC	CASSQEGHSSYNEQFF
TRBV7-3	TRBJ1-1	once	.	TGTGCCAGCAGCTTAAGTCGCGGCACTGAAGCTTTCTTT	CASSLSRGTEAFF
TRBV6-1	TRBJ2-3	.	TRBD2	TGTGCCAGCAGTGCGACTAGCGCTTCTAGCACAGATACGCAGTATTTT	CASSATSASSTDTQYF
TRBV4-1	TRBJ1-1	.	.	TGCGCCAGCAGCCAACATGCAGGAGAGAACACTGAAGCTTTCTTT	CASSQHAGENTEAFF
TRBV27	TRBJ2-5	.	TRBD2	TGTGCCAGCAGTATGGGACTAGCGTGGAGCCGGGAGACCCAGTACTTC	CASSMGLAWSRETQYF
TRBV7-9	TRBJ1-4	.	TRBD1	TGTGCCAGCAGACAGGGGGCTCGTGAAAAACTGTTTTTT	CASRQGAREKLFF
TRBV19	TRBJ2-5	.	.	TGTGCCAGTAGTATAGTCGGGAAGACCCAGTACTTC	CASSIVGKTQYF
TRBV18	TRBJ1-1	.	.	TGTGCCAGCTCACCACAGTCTGAGAGCACTGAAGCTTTCTTT	CASSPQSESTEAFF
TRBV10-2	TRBJ1-1	.	.	TGCGCCAGCAGTGATGGGGAGAACACTGAAGCTTTCTTT	CASSDGENTEAFF
TRBV7-9	TRBJ2-7	few	.	TGTGCCAGCAGCTTAGGAAGAGGACAAGGGGGTTTTCGGGGCTACGAGCAGTACTTC	CASSLGRGQGGFRGYEQYF
TRBV6-1	TRBJ2-5	.	TRBD2	TGTGCCAGCAGTGAATTAGCGGGGGGGCCAGAGACCCAGTACTTC	CASSELAGGPETQYF
TRBV10-3	TRBJ1-6	.	.	TGTGTCACCCGCCAGGGAGTGAATTCACCCCTCCACTTT	CVTRQGVNSPLHF
TRBV19	TRBJ2-7	.	TRBD1	TGTGCCAGTAGTTTCAACCCACCGGGACAGGGCCACGAGCAGTACTTC	CASSFNPPGQGHEQYF
TRBV6-6	TRBJ2-1	.	.	TGTGCCAGCAGTGCTGGGTCTTCCTCCTACAATGAGCAGTTCTTC	CASSAGSSSYNEQFF
TRBV6-5	TRBJ1-1	once	.	TGTGCCAGCAATAGGACCCGGACAGAAGCTTTCTTT	CASNRTRTEAFF
TRBV5-1	TRBJ2-1	once	TRBD1	TGCGCCAGCAGCTTGCAGGACAGGGGCAATGAGCAGTTCTTC	CASSLQDRGNEQFF
TRBV10-3	TRBJ1-3	.	.	TGTGCCATCAGTCCTCTATCAGTGAGCTCTGGAAACACCATATATTTT	CAISPLSVSSGNTIYF
TRBV6-5	TRBJ2-1	.	TRBD2	TGTGCCAGCAGTTACGGGACTAGCGGGGGGGGTGAGCAGTTCTTC	CASSYGTSGGGEQFF
TRBV12-5	TRBJ1-1	few	TRBD1	TGTGCTAGTGGACCCCCCCAGGGGGCAAGGACTGAAGCTTTCTTT	CASGPPQGARTEAFF
TRBV12-5	TRBJ2-7	.	.	TGTGCTAGTGGGTTAGCTACCCAGCAGTACTTC	CASGLATQQYF
TRBV2	TRBJ1-5	.	.	TGTGCCAGCAGTGAATGGAGAGGACGGAAGCTCAATCAGCCCCAGCATTTT	CASSEWRGRKLNQPQHF
TRBV18	TRBJ1-2	.	TRBD1	TGTGCCAGCTCACCAACGGACAGGGGAGGTGGCTACACCTTC	CASSPTDRGGGYTF
TRBV10-1	TRBJ2-1	.	.	TGCGCCAGCAGTGACGGGGCCCGGCTAGCGGAGCAGTTCTTC	CASSDGARLAEQFF
TRBV2	TRBJ2-3	.	.	TGTGCCAGCAGGTTCGGTCGCGGCACAGATACGCAGTATTTT	CASRFGRGTDTQYF
TRBV5-1	TRBJ2-3	.	TRBD2	TGCGCCAGCAGCTCTAGCGGGGGAGGGTCTGGCACAGATACGCAGTATTTT	CASSSSGGGSGTDTQYF
TRBV7-7	TRBJ2-7	few	.	TGTGCCAGCAGCCCCTTTTACGGGCGAGAGCAGTACTTC	CASSPFYGREQYF
TRBV5-1	TRBJ2-7	.	TRBD1	TGCGCCAGCAGCCCTGGGACAGGGGACGGCGAGCAGTACTTC	CASSPGTGDGEQYF
TRBV6-1	TRBJ2-5	.	TRBD1	TGTGCCAGCAGGGACAGGGGGCAAGAGACCCAGTACTTC	CASRDRGQETQYF
TRBV5-1	TRBJ1-5	.	.	TGCGCCAGCAGATTGGACACTAGCAATCAGCCCCAGCATTTT	CASRLDTSNQPQHF
TRBV7-9	TRBJ2-3	.	.	TGTGCCAGCAGCCTGCGGGCAACTAGTAGCACAGATACGCAGTATTTT	CASSLRATSSTDTQYF
TRBV6-5	TRBJ1-2	.	.	TGTGCCAGCAGTCCCAGGGGAAGCTATGGCTACACCTTC	CASSPRGSYGYTF
TRBV19	TRBJ2-7	.	.	TGTGCCAGTAGTATCAGGACCGGGACCGACCCCTACGAGCAGTACTTC	CASSIRTGTDPYEQYF
TRBV7-3	TRBJ2-5	.	TRBD1	TGTGCCAGCAGCTTATCCGGACAGGGGCAAGAGACCCAGTACTTC	CASSLSGQGQETQYF